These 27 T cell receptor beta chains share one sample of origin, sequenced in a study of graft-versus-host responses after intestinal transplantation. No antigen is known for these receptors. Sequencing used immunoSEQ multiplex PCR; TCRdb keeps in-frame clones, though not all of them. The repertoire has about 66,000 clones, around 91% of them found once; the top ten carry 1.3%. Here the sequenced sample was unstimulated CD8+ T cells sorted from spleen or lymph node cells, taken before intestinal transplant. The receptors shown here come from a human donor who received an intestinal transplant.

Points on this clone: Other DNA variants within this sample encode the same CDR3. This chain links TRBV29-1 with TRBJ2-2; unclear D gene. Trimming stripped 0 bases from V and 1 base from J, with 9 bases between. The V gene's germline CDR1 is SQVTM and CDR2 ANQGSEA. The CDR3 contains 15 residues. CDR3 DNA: TGCAGCGTTGAAGATCTAGGTGGGAACACCGGGGAGCTGTTTTTT. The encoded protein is CSVEDLGGNTGELFF.

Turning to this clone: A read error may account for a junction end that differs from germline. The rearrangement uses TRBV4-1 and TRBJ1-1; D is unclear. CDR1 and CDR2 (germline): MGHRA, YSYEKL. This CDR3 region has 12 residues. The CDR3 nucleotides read TGCGCCAGCAGCCAAGATCGTCGGGGTTTGGTCTTT. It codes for CASSQDRRGLVF.

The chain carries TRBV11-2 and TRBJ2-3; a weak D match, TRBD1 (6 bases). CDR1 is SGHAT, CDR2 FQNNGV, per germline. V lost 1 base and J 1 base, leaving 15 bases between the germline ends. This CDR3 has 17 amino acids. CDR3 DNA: TGTGCCAGCAGCTTAGGGGACACCTATTACGGCACAGATACGCAGTATTTT. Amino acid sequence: CASSLGDTYYGTDTQYF.

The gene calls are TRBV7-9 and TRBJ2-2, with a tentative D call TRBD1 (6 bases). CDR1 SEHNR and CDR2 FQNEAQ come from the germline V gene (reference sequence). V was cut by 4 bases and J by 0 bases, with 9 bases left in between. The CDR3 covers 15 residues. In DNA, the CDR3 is TGTGCCAGCAGCTCCGGGACATCGAACACCGGGGAGCTGTTTTTT. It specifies CASSSGTSNTGELFF.

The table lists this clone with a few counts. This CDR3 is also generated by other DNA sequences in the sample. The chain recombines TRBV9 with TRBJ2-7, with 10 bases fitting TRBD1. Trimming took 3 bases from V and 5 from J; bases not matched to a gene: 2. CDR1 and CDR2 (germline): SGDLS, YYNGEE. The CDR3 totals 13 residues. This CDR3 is CASSEGTGDEQYF. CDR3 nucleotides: TGTGCCAGCAGCGAGGGGACAGGGGACGAGCAGTACTTC. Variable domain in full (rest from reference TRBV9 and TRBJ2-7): DSGVTQTPKHLITATGQRVTLRCSPRSGDLSVYWYQQSLDQGLQFLIQYYNGEERAKGNILERFSAQQFPDLHSELNLSSLELGDSALYFCASSEGTGDEQYFGPGTRLTVT.

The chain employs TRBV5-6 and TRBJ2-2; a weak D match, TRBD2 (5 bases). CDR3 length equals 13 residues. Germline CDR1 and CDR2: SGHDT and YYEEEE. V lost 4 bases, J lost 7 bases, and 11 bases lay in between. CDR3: CASSEGGYGELFF. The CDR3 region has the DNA TGTGCCAGCAGCGAGGGTGGGTACGGGGAGCTGTTTTTT.

The CDR3 protein is CASSVWGLVQETQYF. In DNA, the CDR3 is TGTGCCAGCAGCGTGTGGGGCTTAGTCCAAGAGACCCAGTACTTC. J is TRBJ2-5 and V is TRBV7-2; tentatively, D is TRBD1 (5 bases). The CDR3 has 15 amino acids. Germline V gene lookup returns CDR1 SGHTA and CDR2 FQGNSA. Trimming stripped 5 bases from V and 1 base from J, with 14 bases between.

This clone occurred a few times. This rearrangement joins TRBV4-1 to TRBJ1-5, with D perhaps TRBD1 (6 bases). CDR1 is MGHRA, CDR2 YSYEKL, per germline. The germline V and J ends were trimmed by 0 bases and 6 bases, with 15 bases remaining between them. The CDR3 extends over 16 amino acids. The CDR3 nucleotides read TGCGCCAGCAGCCAAGAGGGTGTGGGGGCCGGTCAGCCCCAGCATTTT. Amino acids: CASSQEGVGAGQPQHF.

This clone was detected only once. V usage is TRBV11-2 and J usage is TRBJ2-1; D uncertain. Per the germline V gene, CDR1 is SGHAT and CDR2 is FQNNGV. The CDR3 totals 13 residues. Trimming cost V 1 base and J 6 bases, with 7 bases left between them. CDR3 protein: CASSLGYGNEQFF. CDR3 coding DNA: TGTGCCAGCAGCTTAGGGTACGGCAATGAGCAGTTCTTC.

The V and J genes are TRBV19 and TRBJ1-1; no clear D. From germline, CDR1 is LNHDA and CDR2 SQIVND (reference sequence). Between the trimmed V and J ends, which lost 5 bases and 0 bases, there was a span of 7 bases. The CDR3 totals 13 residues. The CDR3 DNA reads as TGTGCCAGTAGTTGGCTTTTGAACACTGAAGCTTTCTTT. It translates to CASSWLLNTEAFF.

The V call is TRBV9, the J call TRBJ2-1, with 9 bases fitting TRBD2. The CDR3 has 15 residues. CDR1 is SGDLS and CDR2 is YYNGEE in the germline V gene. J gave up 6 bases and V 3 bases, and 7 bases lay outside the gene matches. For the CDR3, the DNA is TGTGCCAGCAGCGCCGTGGGACTAGCTGGCAATGAGCAGTTCTTC. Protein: CASSAVGLAGNEQFF.

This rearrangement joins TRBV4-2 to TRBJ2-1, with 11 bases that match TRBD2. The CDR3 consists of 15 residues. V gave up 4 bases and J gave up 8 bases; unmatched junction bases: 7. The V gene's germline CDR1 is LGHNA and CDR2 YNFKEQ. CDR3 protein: CASSRNSGGADEQFF. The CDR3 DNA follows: TGTGCCAGCAGCCGGAATAGCGGGGGGGCTGATGAGCAGTTCTTC.

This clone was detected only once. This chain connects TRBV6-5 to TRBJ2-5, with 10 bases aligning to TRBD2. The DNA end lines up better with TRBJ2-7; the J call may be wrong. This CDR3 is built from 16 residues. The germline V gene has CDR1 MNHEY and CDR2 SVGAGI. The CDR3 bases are TGTGCCAGCAGTTTAAACGGGGGACTAGCGTTGTACGAGCAGTACTTC. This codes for CASSLNGGLALYEQYF.

CDR3 amino acids: CASSDGGTTYNEQFF. The DNA for the CDR3 is TGTGCCAGCAGCGACGGGGGGACCACCTACAATGAGCAGTTCTTC. This chain connects TRBV9 to TRBJ2-1, with TRBD2 identical over 7 bases. Germline V gene lookup returns CDR1 SGDLS and CDR2 YYNGEE. V lost 3 bases, J lost 2 bases, and 5 bases stayed unmatched. CDR3 length: 15 amino acids.

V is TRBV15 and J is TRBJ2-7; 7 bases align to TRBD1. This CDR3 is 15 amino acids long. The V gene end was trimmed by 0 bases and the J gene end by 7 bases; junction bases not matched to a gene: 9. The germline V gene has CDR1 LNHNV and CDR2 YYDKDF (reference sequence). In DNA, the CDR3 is TGTGCCACCAGCAGAGACCGGGGACAGACGAAGGAGCAGTACTTC. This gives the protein CATSRDRGQTKEQYF.

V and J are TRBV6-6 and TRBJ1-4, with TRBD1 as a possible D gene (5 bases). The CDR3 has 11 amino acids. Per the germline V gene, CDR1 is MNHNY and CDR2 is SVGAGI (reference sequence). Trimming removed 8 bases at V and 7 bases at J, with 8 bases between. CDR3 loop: CASGGSEKLFF. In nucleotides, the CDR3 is TGTGCCAGCGGGGGGAGTGAAAAACTGTTTTTT.

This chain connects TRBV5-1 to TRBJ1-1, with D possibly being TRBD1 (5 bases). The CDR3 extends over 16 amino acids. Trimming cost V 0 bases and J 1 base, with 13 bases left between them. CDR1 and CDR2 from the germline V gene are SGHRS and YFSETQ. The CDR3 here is CASSLEGVPTNTEAFF. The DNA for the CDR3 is TGCGCCAGCAGCTTGGAAGGGGTCCCAACGAACACTGAAGCTTTCTTT.

CDR3: CASSPAQGMNTEAFF. The CDR3, as DNA: TGTGCCAGCAGCCCCGCACAGGGGATGAACACTGAAGCTTTCTTT. V gene TRBV7-9 combines with J gene TRBJ1-1; TRBD1 matches 7 bases. Germline assignment: CDR1 SEHNR and CDR2 FQNEAQ (reference sequence). The CDR3 contains 15 residues. V shed 5 bases, J shed 0 bases, and the junction held 6 bases outside the gene matches.

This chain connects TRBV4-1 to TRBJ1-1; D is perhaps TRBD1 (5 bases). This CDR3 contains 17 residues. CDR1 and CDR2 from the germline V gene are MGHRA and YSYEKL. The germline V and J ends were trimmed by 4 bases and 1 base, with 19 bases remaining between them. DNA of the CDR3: TGCGCCAGCAGCCGACGCCCTCAGGGTTGGGGGAACACTGAAGCTTTCTTT. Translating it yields CASSRRPQGWGNTEAFF.

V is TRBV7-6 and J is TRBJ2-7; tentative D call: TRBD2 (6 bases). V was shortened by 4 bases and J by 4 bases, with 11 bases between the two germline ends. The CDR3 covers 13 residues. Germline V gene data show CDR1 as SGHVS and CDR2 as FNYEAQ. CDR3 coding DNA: TGTGCCAGCAGCTCGGACGGGGGTTACGAGCAGTACTTC. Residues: CASSSDGGYEQYF. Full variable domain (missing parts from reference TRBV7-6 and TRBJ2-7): GAGVSQSPRYKVTKRGQDVALRCDPISGHVSLYWYRQALGQGPEFLTYFNYEAQQDKSGLPNDRFSAERPEGSISTLTIQRTEQRDSAMYRCASSSDGGYEQYFGPGTRLTVT.

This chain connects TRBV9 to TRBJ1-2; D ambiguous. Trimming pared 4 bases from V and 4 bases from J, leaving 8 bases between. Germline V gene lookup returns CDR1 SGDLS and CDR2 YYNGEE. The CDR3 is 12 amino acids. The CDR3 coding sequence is TGTGCCAGCAGCTCCGCAGGCTATGGCTACACCTTC. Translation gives CASSSAGYGYTF.

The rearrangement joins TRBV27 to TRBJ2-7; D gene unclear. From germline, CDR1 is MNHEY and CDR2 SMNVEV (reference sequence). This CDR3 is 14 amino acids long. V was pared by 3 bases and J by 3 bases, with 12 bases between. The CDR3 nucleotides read TGTGCCAGCAGTTTGGCCCGAGGAATCTACGAGCAGTACTTC. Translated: CASSLARGIYEQYF.

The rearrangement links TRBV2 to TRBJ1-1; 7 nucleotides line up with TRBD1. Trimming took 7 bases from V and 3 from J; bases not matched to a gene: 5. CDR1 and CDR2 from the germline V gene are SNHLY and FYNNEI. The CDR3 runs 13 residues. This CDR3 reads CASNTGTDTEAFF. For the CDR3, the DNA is TGTGCCAGCAATACCGGGACAGACACTGAAGCTTTCTTT.

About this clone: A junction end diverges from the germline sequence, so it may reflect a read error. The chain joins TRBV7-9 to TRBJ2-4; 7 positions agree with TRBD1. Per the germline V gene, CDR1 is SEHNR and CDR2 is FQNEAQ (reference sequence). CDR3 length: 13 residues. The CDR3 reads CASSSKRGQLFVF. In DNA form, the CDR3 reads TGTGCCAGCAGCTCGAAAAGGGGACAGTTATTTGTTTTC.

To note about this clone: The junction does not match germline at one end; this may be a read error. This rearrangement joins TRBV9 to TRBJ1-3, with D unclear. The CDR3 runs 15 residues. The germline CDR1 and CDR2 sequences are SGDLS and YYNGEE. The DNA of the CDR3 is TGTACCAGCAGCGTAGGAGGGAGCTCTGGAAACACCATATATTTT. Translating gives CTSSVGGSSGNTIYF.

As DNA, the CDR3 is TGTGCCAGCAGCCATAGCGGGGAAGAGACCCAGTACTTC. Translated, it gives CASSHSGEETQYF. This chain uses TRBV7-8 with TRBJ2-5; 8 bases align to TRBD2. The germline V gene has CDR1 SGHVS and CDR2 FQNEAQ. With V trimmed by 5 bases and J by 3 bases, 2 bases remained unmatched. This CDR3 has 13 amino acids.

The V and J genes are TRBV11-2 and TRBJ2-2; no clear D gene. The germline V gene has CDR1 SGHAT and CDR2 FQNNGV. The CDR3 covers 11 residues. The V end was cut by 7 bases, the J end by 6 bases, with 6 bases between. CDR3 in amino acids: CASTLPGELFF. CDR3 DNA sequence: TGTGCCAGCACCCTTCCCGGGGAGCTGTTTTTT. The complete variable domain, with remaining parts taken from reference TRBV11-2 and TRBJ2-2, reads EAGVAQSPRYKIIEKRQSVAFWCNPISGHATLYWYQQILGQGPKLLIQFQNNGVVDDSQLPKDRFSAERLKGVDSTLKIQPAKLEDSAVYLCASTLPGELFFGEGSRLTVL.